The entry below gives a single T cell receptor (beta chain) sequence along with its context. Its antigen remains unknown. The record originates from a study of T cell responses to AZD1222 COVID-19 vaccine. Regarding the study as a whole: After two AZD1222 doses, spike-specific TCR breadth and depth rose versus day 0.

Germline V gene lookup returns CDR1 MNHEY and CDR2 SVGEGT. The CDR3 covers 14 residues. The V end lost 0 bases, the J end lost 3 bases, and 8 bases lay between the germline ends. Clones were sequenced by immunoSEQ multiplex PCR, and TCRdb holds only the in-frame ones, with some missing. Of 150,000 to 200,000 clones listed, about nine tenths are singletons. The genes are TRBV6-2 or TRBV6-3 and TRBJ2-5, with D unclear. This sample comprised peripheral blood, obtained 28 days after the second AZD1222 dose. The sequence came from an adult who received the AZD1222 COVID-19 vaccine. The CDR3: CASSYSTRKETQYF. The CDR3, as DNA: TGTGCCAGCAGTTACTCGACCCGAAAAGAGACCCAGTACTTC.